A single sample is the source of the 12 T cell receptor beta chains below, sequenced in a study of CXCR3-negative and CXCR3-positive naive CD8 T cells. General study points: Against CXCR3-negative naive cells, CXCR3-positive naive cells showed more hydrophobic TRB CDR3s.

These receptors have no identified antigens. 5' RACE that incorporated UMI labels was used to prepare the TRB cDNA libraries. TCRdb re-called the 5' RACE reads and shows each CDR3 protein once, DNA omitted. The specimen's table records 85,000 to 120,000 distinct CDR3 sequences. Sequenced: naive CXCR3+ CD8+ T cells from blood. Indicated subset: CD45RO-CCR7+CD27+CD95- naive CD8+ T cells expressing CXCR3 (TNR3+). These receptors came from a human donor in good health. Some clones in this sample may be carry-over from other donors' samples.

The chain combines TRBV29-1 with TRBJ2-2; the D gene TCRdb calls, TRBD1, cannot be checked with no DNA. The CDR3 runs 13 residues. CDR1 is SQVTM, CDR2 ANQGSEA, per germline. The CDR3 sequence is CSVGDPNTGELFF.

The CDR3: CASSQESRGNTEAFF. The chain is built from TRBV4-1 and TRBJ1-1; TCRdb calls TRBD1, which cannot be checked without DNA. The germline CDR1 and CDR2 sequences are MGHRA and YSYEKL. The CDR3 is made up of 15 amino acids.

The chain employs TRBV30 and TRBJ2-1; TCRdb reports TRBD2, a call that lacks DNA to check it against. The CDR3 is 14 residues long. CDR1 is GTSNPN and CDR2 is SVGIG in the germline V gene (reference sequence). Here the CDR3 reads CAWSAGLGPNEQFF.

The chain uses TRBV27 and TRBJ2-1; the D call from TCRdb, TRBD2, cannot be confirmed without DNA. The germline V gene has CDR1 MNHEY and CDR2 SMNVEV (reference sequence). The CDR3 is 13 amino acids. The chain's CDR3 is CASSLRTNAEQFF.

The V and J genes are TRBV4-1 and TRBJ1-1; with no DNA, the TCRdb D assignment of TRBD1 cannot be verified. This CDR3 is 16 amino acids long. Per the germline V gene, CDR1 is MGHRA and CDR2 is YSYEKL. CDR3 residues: CASSRTPQGANTEAFF.

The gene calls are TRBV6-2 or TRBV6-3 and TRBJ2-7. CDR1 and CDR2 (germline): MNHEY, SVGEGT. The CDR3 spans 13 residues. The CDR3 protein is CASSITFSYEQYF.

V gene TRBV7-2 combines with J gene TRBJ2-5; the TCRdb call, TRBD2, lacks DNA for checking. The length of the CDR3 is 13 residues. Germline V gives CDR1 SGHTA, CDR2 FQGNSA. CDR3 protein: CASSLGAGETQYF.

The CDR3 loop reads CSVQGASDTEAFF. The chain couples TRBV29-1 to TRBJ1-1; TCRdb gives TRBD1 as the D gene, but with no DNA this cannot be confirmed. Germline CDR1 SQVTM, CDR2 ANQGSEA. The CDR3 is made up of 13 amino acids.

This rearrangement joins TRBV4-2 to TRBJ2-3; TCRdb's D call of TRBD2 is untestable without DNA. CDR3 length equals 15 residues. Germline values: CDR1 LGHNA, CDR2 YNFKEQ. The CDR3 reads CASSETSGSPDTQYF.

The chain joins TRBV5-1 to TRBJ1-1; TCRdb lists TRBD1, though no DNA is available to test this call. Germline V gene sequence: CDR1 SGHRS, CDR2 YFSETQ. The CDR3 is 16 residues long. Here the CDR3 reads CASSAGTGMMDTEAFF.

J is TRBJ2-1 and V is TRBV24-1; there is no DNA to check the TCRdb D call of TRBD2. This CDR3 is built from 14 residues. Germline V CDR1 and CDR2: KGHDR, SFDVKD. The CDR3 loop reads CATSDLGTSMEQFF.

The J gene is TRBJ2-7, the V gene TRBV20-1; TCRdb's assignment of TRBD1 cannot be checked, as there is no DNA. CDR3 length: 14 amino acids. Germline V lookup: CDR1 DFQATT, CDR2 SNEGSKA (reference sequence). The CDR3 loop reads CSSSLMGQDYEQYF.